These T cell receptor beta chains were read from a single sample in a study of CD8+CD57+ T cells in acquired aplastic anemia. TCRdb reprocessed the reads via MiXCR and lists one record per CDR3 protein. The sample gives 450,000 to 600,000 distinct CDR3 sequences, around 30% of which show up once; 0.8% to 0.85% is in the top ten. The sequencing input was sorted CD4+, CD8+, or CD8+CD57+ T cells (not recorded which) from PBMCs. These receptors were taken from a human donor with aplastic anemia. CDR3s include the opening cysteine and the closing phenylalanine or tryptophan. Fields, in order: J gene, V gene, CDR3 protein.

J: TRBJ2-1; V: TRBV11-2; CDR3: CASSATSGGNEQFF
J: TRBJ1-2; V: TRBV20-1; CDR3: CSANERGHGYTF
J: TRBJ1-1; V: TRBV12-3/TRBV12-4; CDR3: CASSLGPGTEAFF
J: TRBJ1-3; V: TRBV6-1; CDR3: CASSEAGTDSGNTIYF
J: TRBJ2-3; V: TRBV2; CDR3: CATSRVSTGNTDTQYF
J: TRBJ2-7; V: TRBV10-2; CDR3: CASSDVLRGEQYF
J: TRBJ2-1; V: TRBV7-9; CDR3: CASSVAEYNEQFF
J: TRBJ1-5; V: TRBV25-1; CDR3: CASSFYSRSNQPQHF
J: TRBJ2-3; V: TRBV7-9; CDR3: CARRYRGLSDTQYF
J: TRBJ2-2; V: TRBV7-9; CDR3: CASSLVQSGELFF
J: TRBJ1-2; V: TRBV2; CDR3: CASRAGALPQGYTF
J: TRBJ2-1; V: TRBV10-3; CDR3: CAISGLSSYNEQFF
J: TRBJ2-3; V: TRBV11-2; CDR3: CASSQDTTSTDTQYF
J: TRBJ1-4; V: TRBV2; CDR3: CASSVQGLNEKLFF
J: TRBJ1-4; V: TRBV29-1; CDR3: CSVGGSGEGEKLFF
J: TRBJ2-7; V: TRBV4-1; CDR3: CASSQDTFLEQYF
J: TRBJ1-3; V: TRBV30; CDR3: CAWSVVPSSGNTIYF
J: TRBJ2-7; V: TRBV20-1; CDR3: CSARDGRLAGSPYEQYF
J: TRBJ2-7; V: TRBV2; CDR3: CASRHQYF
J: TRBJ2-1; V: TRBV6-1; CDR3: CASRKGGFYEQFF
J: TRBJ2-1; V: TRBV29-1; CDR3: CSVSGMNEQFF
J: TRBJ2-1; V: TRBV9; CDR3: CASSATQRTYNEQFF
J: TRBJ1-6; V: TRBV14; CDR3: CASSIQGFNSPLHF
J: TRBJ2-3; V: TRBV29-1; CDR3: CSANPDSTDTQYF
J: TRBJ1-6; V: TRBV14; CDR3: CASSQDGWGRRNSPLHF
J: TRBJ1-5; V: TRBV20-1; CDR3: CSASSQQSSNQPQHF
J: TRBJ1-1; V: TRBV25-1; CDR3: CASSEGWGSMTEAFF
J: TRBJ2-7; V: TRBV20-1; CDR3: CSARTSGQGEQYF
J: TRBJ1-5; V: TRBV30; CDR3: CAWSAVGNQPQHF
J: TRBJ1-1; V: TRBV29-1; CDR3: CSVEVSSGGTTEAFF
J: TRBJ2-7; V: TRBV10-1; CDR3: CASSPADFYEQYF
J: TRBJ2-5; V: TRBV7-8; CDR3: CASSSGLAETQYF
J: TRBJ2-7; V: TRBV10-1; CDR3: CASSESLGQGADEQYF
J: TRBJ1-4; V: TRBV7-2; CDR3: CASSTGQGDNEKLFF
J: TRBJ1-1; V: TRBV20-1; CDR3: CSALWQNTEAFF
J: TRBJ1-1; V: TRBV29-1; CDR3: CSRTRTGELNTEAFF
J: TRBJ1-2; V: TRBV14; CDR3: CASSHEQFYGYTF
J: TRBJ2-3; V: TRBV2; CDR3: CASRGLAGGLDTQYF
J: TRBJ1-1; V: TRBV7-9; CDR3: CASSPSRDASTEAFF
J: TRBJ2-5; V: TRBV19; CDR3: CASRLDRRLEETQYF
J: TRBJ1-1; V: TRBV2; CDR3: CARNDRDQTEAFF
J: TRBJ1-1; V: TRBV25-1; CDR3: CASSEGDLVTFF